This is a list of T cell receptor beta chains from one sample in a study of cytomegalovirus exposure and HLA in healthy donors. The method was immunoSEQ multiplex PCR; TCRdb's version includes in-frame clones alone and lacks a portion of them. This repertoire shows around 150,000 clones, approximately 80% found once; its top ten account for 2% to 2.5%. Sequencing was done on a sample of PBMCs. These receptors were obtained from a man aged 50 to 60 in good health and CMV-seropositive. Both conserved end residues are part of each CDR3. The D gene is left open where the match is weak. Part of the rows lack a size; the others show once, few, many or a class for expanded clones.

.	TRBD1	TRBV27	TRBJ1-1	14	TGTGCCAGCAGTTTTTCGACAGGGGGGCGAGAAGCTTTCTTT	CASSFSTGGREAFF
.	TRBD2	TRBV11-2	TRBJ2-5	16	TGTGCCAGCAGCTTAGAGCGGGGCGGGGGGACGGGGACCCAGTACTTC	CASSLERGGGTGTQYF
.	TRBD1	TRBV7-2	TRBJ1-6	13	TGTGCCAGCAGCTTAACAGGGGGATCACCCCTCCACTTT	CASSLTGGSPLHF
.	.	TRBV15	TRBJ2-7	16	TGTGCCACCAGCAGAGTCGGGGGACCCACCCTTTACGAGCAGTACTTC	CATSRVGGPTLYEQYF
once	.	TRBV27	TRBJ1-1	14	TGTGCCAGCAGGTCCACAGGGTTGAACACTGAAGCTTTCTTT	CASRSTGLNTEAFF
.	.	TRBV19	TRBJ2-4	16	TGTGCCAGTAGTATGACAGACATGCTAGCCAAAAACATTCAGTACTTC	CASSMTDMLAKNIQYF
.	.	TRBV21-1	TRBJ2-3	12	TGTGCCGGACTAGCGGGGGCAGATACGCAGTATTTT	CAGLAGADTQYF
.	.	TRBV20-1	TRBJ2-7	11	TGCAGTGCGCTGACAGTACCCGAGCAGTACTTC	CSALTVPEQYF
once	.	TRBV7-6	TRBJ2-5	15	TGTGCCAGCAGCTTAGGAATTCAGGGCTGGGAGACCCAGTACTTC	CASSLGIQGWETQYF
.	TRBD2	TRBV6-5	TRBJ2-5	13	TGTGCCAGCAGGAGCGGGGGGCAAGAGACCCAGTACTTC	CASRSGGQETQYF
.	TRBD2	TRBV9	TRBJ2-5	17	TGTGCCAGCAGCCCCGGGACTAGCGGGGGGAGACAAGAGACCCAGTACTTC	CASSPGTSGGRQETQYF
.	.	TRBV4-3	TRBJ2-1	19	TGCGCCAGCAGCCAAGGAGGGCAAGGGAAGCTTCCCTCCTACAATGAGCAGTTCTTC	CASSQGGQGKLPSYNEQFF
.	TRBD1	TRBV4-3	TRBJ1-5	15	TGCGCCAGCAGCCAGGGGACAGGGGAGTATCAGCCCCAGCATTTT	CASSQGTGEYQPQHF
.	TRBD1	TRBV5-1	TRBJ1-2	12	TGCGCCAGCAGCTTACAGGGGGACGGCTACACCTTC	CASSLQGDGYTF
.	.	TRBV7-8	TRBJ2-3	16	TGTGCCAGCAGCCCGGCCGGGACTCGAAGCACAGATACGCAGTATTTT	CASSPAGTRSTDTQYF
few	.	TRBV6-5	TRBJ1-1	14	TGTGCCAGCAGTAAACGGGGGGGGCTTAGTGAAGCTTTCTTT	CASSKRGGLSEAFF
.	TRBD1	TRBV28	TRBJ2-7	17	TGTGCCAGCAGTTTAGGGACAGGGGCGTTGAAGTCCTACGAGCAGTACTTC	CASSLGTGALKSYEQYF
.	.	TRBV7-9	TRBJ2-1	15	TGTGCCAGCAGCTTAGCGAACGGGGGATACAATGAGCAGTTCTTC	CASSLANGGYNEQFF
once	TRBD2	TRBV7-2	TRBJ2-5	17	TGTGCCAGCAGCTTAGATGCCCAGCGGGGGGATTGGGAGACCCAGTACTTC	CASSLDAQRGDWETQYF
few	.	TRBV7-3	TRBJ1-1	14	TGTGCCAGCAGCCCGAGCAGGGTGAACACTGAAGCTTTCTTT	CASSPSRVNTEAFF
once	.	TRBV7-9	TRBJ1-1	12	TGTGCCAGCAGCTTACTAGGCCCTGAAGCTTTCTTT	CASSLLGPEAFF
.	TRBD1	TRBV7-3	TRBJ2-7	14	TGTGCCAGCAGCCTGGGACAGGGGGCGGACGAGCAGTACTTC	CASSLGQGADEQYF
few	.	TRBV5-1	TRBJ2-1	15	TGCGCCAGCAGAGAGGGGGGGCTAATACAGGATGAGCAGTTCTTC	CASREGGLIQDEQFF